The 12 T cell receptor beta chains reported below all come from one sample, sequenced in a study of response to subunit inactivated influenza vaccine. TCRdb passed the RT-PCR reads through MiXCR, listing each CDR3 protein once. The sample records roughly 760,000 distinct CDR3 sequences, roughly 20% being singletons. This sample comprised PBMCs from blood, obtained around 5 days after vaccination. The receptors were sampled from a man aged 50 to 59 who received an inactivated influenza vaccine.

This clonotype has more than one count but fewer than ten. CDR3 sequence (DNA): TGTGCCAGCAGTCGCAGGGGGCCGGATAATGAAAAACTGTTTTTT. This codes for CASSRRGPDNEKLFF. J is TRBJ1-4 and V is TRBV12-3 or TRBV12-4; 8 bases fit TRBD1. This CDR3 has 15 amino acids. V trimming: 5 bases; J trimming: 4 bases; junction bases outside the gene matches: 6.

This chain links TRBV29-1 with TRBJ2-7; 11 nucleotides line up with TRBD2. J gave up 9 bases and V 7 bases, and 20 bases lay outside the gene matches. CDR3 size: 16 residues. From germline, CDR1 is SQVTM and CDR2 ANQGSEA. Here the CDR3 DNA reads TGCAGCGCCACTCAGGGTACCCCCGACGGACTAGCGGGGCAGTACTTC. It codes for CSATQGTPDGLAGQYF.

This clonotype has only one observation. The chain combines TRBV6-1 with TRBJ1-6, with 11 bases identical to TRBD1. Germline values: CDR1 MNHNS, CDR2 SASEGT. Germline trimming cut 5 bases from V and 9 bases from J; bases unmatched to any gene: 6. The CDR3 extends over 15 amino acids. CDR3: CASSPRTGGFSPLHF. DNA for the CDR3: TGTGCCAGCAGTCCCCGGACAGGGGGCTTTTCACCCCTCCACTTT.

This clonotype has a count of ten or more. The chain recombines TRBV29-1 with TRBJ2-2; weak D call: TRBD1 (5 bases). From germline, CDR1 is SQVTM and CDR2 ANQGSEA. Trimming pared 1 base from V and 4 bases from J, leaving 7 bases between. This CDR3 region has 13 residues. CDR3 loop: CSVEGRGTGELFF. In DNA, the CDR3 is TGCAGCGTTGAAGGAAGGGGCACCGGGGAGCTGTTTTTT.

This clonotype was detected only a few times. The chain has TRBV28 and TRBJ2-2, with TRBD2 identical over 8 bases. CDR3 length: 15 residues. V shed 4 bases and J 6 bases; nucleotides not matched to a gene: 7. Germline V CDR1 and CDR2: MDHEN, SYDVKM. CDR3 residues: CASSSPGLGAGELFF. The CDR3 nucleotides are TGTGCCAGCAGTTCTCCGGGACTAGGTGCCGGGGAGCTGTTTTTT.

This clonotype showed up just a few times. The CDR3 DNA sequence: TGTGCCAGCAGCTTAGCGCTACAGGCGACACTCAACGAGCAGTACTTC. It specifies CASSLALQATLNEQYF. The chain carries TRBV7-8 and TRBJ2-7, with a weak D call TRBD1 (5 bases). The CDR3 is 16 amino acids. CDR1 is SGHVS, CDR2 FQNEAQ, per germline. Trimming cost V 0 bases and J 5 bases, with 17 bases left between them.

The chain employs TRBV7-8 and TRBJ2-2; no firm D call. CDR1 and CDR2 from the germline V gene are SGHVS and FQNEAQ. Trimming pared 2 bases from V and 8 bases from J, leaving 6 bases between. This CDR3 has 12 amino acids. The CDR3 DNA follows: TGTGCCAGCAGCTTATCGTGGGGGGAGCTGTTTTTT. Protein product: CASSLSWGELFF.

The chain combines TRBV5-1 with TRBJ2-1; tentative D call: TRBD2 (5 bases). In germline, CDR1 is SGHRS, CDR2 YFSETQ. Trimming removed 2 bases at V and 0 bases at J, with 12 bases between. The CDR3 is made up of 16 amino acids. CDR3 amino acids: CASSFEGTYSYNEQFF. The DNA for the CDR3 is TGCGCCAGCAGCTTTGAGGGAACATACTCCTACAATGAGCAGTTCTTC. The full variable domain, in which reference TRBV5-1 and TRBJ2-1 provide the parts outside the CDR3, is KAGVTQTPRYLIKTRGQQVTLSCSPISGHRSVSWYQQTPGQGLQFLFEYFSETQRNKGNFPGRFSGRQFSNSRSEMNVSTLELGDSALYLCASSFEGTYSYNEQFFGPGTRLTVL.

The chain uses TRBV12-3 or TRBV12-4 and TRBJ2-5; D call uncertain. V lost 5 bases and J 4 bases, leaving 8 bases between the germline ends. CDR3 size: 12 residues. The CDR3 is CASSIRGETQYF. CDR3 sequence (DNA): TGTGCCAGCAGTATACGCGGAGAGACCCAGTACTTC.

J is TRBJ2-3 and V is TRBV7-8; 9 bases are shared with TRBD1. Germline V lookup: CDR1 SGHVS, CDR2 FQNEAQ. This CDR3 contains 16 residues. After removal of 1 base from V and 0 bases from J, the junction contained 2 bases not matched to a gene. CDR3 residues: CASSLGGTGSTDTQYF. The CDR3 DNA is TGTGCCAGCAGCTTAGGAGGGACAGGGAGCACAGATACGCAGTATTTT.

The CDR3: CASSLQGGGQETQYF. In DNA, the CDR3 is TGTGCCAGCAGTCTTCAGGGGGGAGGCCAAGAGACCCAGTACTTC. V is TRBV7-9 and J is TRBJ2-5; D possibly corresponds to TRBD1 (7 bases). This CDR3 is built from 15 residues. Germline V CDR1 and CDR2: SEHNR, FQNEAQ (reference sequence). V lost 6 bases to trimming and J lost 1 base, with 15 bases between them. Looking up the rest from reference TRBV7-9 and TRBJ2-5 gives the full variable domain: DTGVSQNPRHKITKRGQNVTFRCDPISEHNRLYWYRQTLGQGPEFLTYFQNEAQLEKSRLLSDRFSAERPKGSFSTLEIQRTEQGDSAMYLCASSLQGGGQETQYFGPGTRLLVL.

In its sample, this clonotype was seen a few times. The chain couples TRBV4-2 to TRBJ2-5; 9 bases fit TRBD2. Germline V lookup: CDR1 LGHNA, CDR2 YNFKEQ. The V and J ends lost 1 base and 5 bases, in that order; junction bases with no gene match: 8. The CDR3 is 16 amino acids. CDR3 sequence reads: CASSQGGSGSSETQYF. For the CDR3, the DNA is TGTGCCAGCAGCCAAGGGGGTAGCGGGAGTTCGGAGACCCAGTACTTC.